This T cell receptor (beta chain) was identified in a study of blood T cell repertoires in COVID-19. Turning to the study itself: Material from acute and convalescent COVID-19 was sourced from the United States, Italy and Spain. Sources were T cells, B-cell-depleted T cells, or PBMCs; the material itself was cDNA or gDNA.

Original data processing: Estimation of nucleated cell counts was performed using reference gene primer amplification. Generated by immunoSEQ multiplex PCR, the TCRdb table keeps only in-frame clones and is missing some. Clone size and V and J calls were adopted from that table, with D and trimming inferred from the DNA. The sample contains some 350,000 clones, around 87% of which appear only once. V shed 3 bases and J 3 bases; nucleotides not matched to a gene: 11. The CDR3 spans 16 residues. Germline V gene sequence: CDR1 DFQATT, CDR2 SNEGSKA (reference sequence). Sequencing was carried out using peripheral blood. The receptor's source is a human donor in a cohort sampled during active COVID-19. This sequence joins TRBV20-1 and TRBJ2-7; 10 bases are shared with TRBD2. CDR3 nucleotides: TGCAGTGCTAGTGGAAGGTATAGCGGGAGGATCTACGAGCAGTACTTC. Amino acid sequence: CSASGRYSGRIYEQYF.